Below are 6 T cell receptor beta chains sequenced from a single sample in a study of esophageal squamous cell carcinoma under preoperative chemotherapy. This sample's time point: before preoperative PTX-NDP chemotherapy. TCRdb fed the PCR reads into MiXCR, producing one record per CDR3 protein. The data show 15,000 to 20,000 distinct CDR3 sequences, 40% to 55% seen once. Sample acquisition took place from a patient given preoperative chemotherapy. These receptors were collected from a human donor with esophageal squamous cell carcinoma. The donor label of this sample is uncertain.

The chain's CDR3 is CASGAQRTDTQYF. DNA of the CDR3: TGTGCCAGCGGCGCTCAGCGCACAGATACGCAGTATTTT. The chain carries TRBV11-2 and TRBJ2-3; D gene uncertain. Germline V gene data show CDR1 as SGHAT and CDR2 as FQNNGV. This CDR3 has 13 amino acids. Trimming pared 8 bases from V and 1 base from J, leaving 10 bases between. Looking up the rest from reference TRBV11-2 and TRBJ2-3 gives the full variable domain: EAGVAQSPRYKIIEKRQSVAFWCNPISGHATLYWYQQILGQGPKLLIQFQNNGVVDDSQLPKDRFSAERLKGVDSTLKIQPAKLEDSAVYLCASGAQRTDTQYFGPGTRLTVL.

The CDR3 reads CASSLAAGQNYNEQFF. The CDR3 coding sequence is TGTGCCAGCAGCTTAGCTGCGGGACAGAACTACAATGAGCAGTTCTTC. V is TRBV7-2 and J is TRBJ2-1, with D perhaps TRBD1 (7 bases). Germline-derived CDR1 and CDR2 are SGHTA and FQGNSA. V lost 0 bases, J lost 3 bases, and 12 bases lay in between. The CDR3 is 16 amino acids.

This chain joins TRBV7-7 and TRBJ2-2; a possible D gene is TRBD2 (6 bases). CDR1 is SSHAT and CDR2 is FNYEAQ in the germline V gene (reference sequence). Trimming cost V 4 bases and J 16 bases, with 28 bases left between them. This CDR3 region has 16 residues. CDR3 coding DNA: TGTGCCAGCAGCTGGGCGGTAGAGGGAGGCGGCGGGGCGCAGTTTTTT. Its translation is CASSWAVEGGGGAQFF.

This clonotype occurred a few times. This chain joins TRBV27 and TRBJ1-4; D unclear. CDR3 length: 15 amino acids. CDR1 is MNHEY, CDR2 SMNVEV, per germline (reference sequence). Between the trimmed V and J ends, which lost 5 bases and 5 bases, there was a span of 15 bases. The CDR3 protein is CASSPRGFLNEKLFF. As DNA, the CDR3 is TGTGCCAGCAGTCCAAGAGGGTTTTTGAATGAAAAACTGTTTTTT.

This clonotype came up many times. CDR3 in amino acids: CASSYVIAKNIQYF. CDR3 bases: TGTGCCAGCAGTTACGTGATAGCCAAAAACATTCAGTACTTC. The chain is built from TRBV6-2 or TRBV6-3 and TRBJ2-4; D uncertain. From germline, CDR1 is MNHEY and CDR2 SVGEGT. CDR3 length: 14 amino acids. V lost 2 bases to trimming and J lost 0 bases, with 5 bases between them.

This chain links TRBV25-1 with TRBJ2-2; a possible D gene is TRBD1 (6 bases). The CDR3 has 15 residues. Between the trimmed V and J ends, which lost 4 bases and 7 bases, there was a span of 16 bases. Germline assignment: CDR1 MGHDK and CDR2 SYGVNS. In DNA, the CDR3 is TGTGCCAGCAGTGCCACAGGGTCCGGTGGCGGGGAGCTGTTTTTT. The encoded protein is CASSATGSGGGELFF. Full variable domain (missing parts from reference TRBV25-1 and TRBJ2-2): EADIYQTPRYLVIGTGKKITLECSQTMGHDKMYWYQQDPGMELHLIHYSYGVNSTEKGDLSSESTVSRIRTEHFPLTLESARPSHTSQYLCASSATGSGGGELFFGEGSRLTVL.